This is a list of T cell receptor beta chains from one sample in a study of blood T cells in healthy people across ages. TCRdb re-called the 5' RACE reads with MiXCR, one entry per CDR3 protein. This table holds around 1,700,000 distinct CDR3 sequences, roughly 30% found once. The sample was blood. The receptors were sampled from a woman in her 30s in good health. The CDR3 runs from the conserved cysteine through the conserved F or W. D genes are given only for firm matches. Where a row states a size, it is once, few, many or the class of an expanded clone; other rows omit it.

J gene	D gene	CDR3 length	V gene	clone size	CDR3 DNA	CDR3 protein
TRBJ1-5	NA	14	TRBV20-1	NA	TGCAGTGCTAGAGATAGGGCGGCGTATCAGCCCCAGCATTTT	CSARDRAAYQPQHF
TRBJ1-1	TRBD1	15	TRBV6-2/TRBV6-3	NA	TGTGCCAGCATTAGACCGGGGACAGGGGGCACTGAAGCTTGCTTT	CASIRPGTGGTEACF
TRBJ2-1	NA	19	TRBV12-3/TRBV12-4	NA	TGTGCCAACAGTTTATCGAACCTCCTAAGTTTTGCCCGGGACAATGAGCAGTTCTTC	CANSLSNLLSFARDNEQFF
TRBJ2-7	TRBD2	16	TRBV2	NA	TGTGCCAGCAGTGAAGGACTAGCGGGGAACTCCTACGAGCGGTACTTC	CASSEGLAGNSYERYF
TRBJ1-5	NA	15	TRBV4-1	NA	TGCGCCAGCAGCCAAGATGGCCGGGGAGGACAGCCCCAGCATTTT	CASSQDGRGGQPQHF
TRBJ2-7	TRBD2	14	TRBV4-2	many	TGTGCCAGCAGCCAAGAACTAGCGGTCTACGAGCAGTACTTC	CASSQELAVYEQYF
TRBJ1-1	NA	14	TRBV5-1	NA	TGCGCCAGCAGGGTGAGGGGAGAGGGCACTGAAGCTTTCTTT	CASRVRGEGTEAFF
TRBJ2-3	NA	18	TRBV30	few	TGTGCCTGGAGTGTATCCCCTTTTACCAGCGCTTACACAGATACGCAGTATTTT	CAWSVSPFTSAYTDTQYF
TRBJ2-7	NA	13	TRBV12-3/TRBV12-4	many	TGTGCCAGCAGTTTTTCCCTAGCCTACGAGCAGTACTTC	CASSFSLAYEQYF
TRBJ1-2	NA	12	TRBV11-2	NA	TGTGCCAGCAGCTCCGGTGGGCCGGGCTACACCTTC	CASSSGGPGYTF
TRBJ2-3	TRBD2	15	TRBV5-5	few	TGTGCCAGCAGCGCACTAGCGGGATTCACAGATACGCAGTATTTT	CASSALAGFTDTQYF
TRBJ2-1	NA	17	TRBV5-1	NA	TGCGCCAGCAGCTTGAATCAGCTCGGGACCAGTTACAATGAGCAGTTCTTC	CASSLNQLGTSYNEQFF
TRBJ2-3	NA	16	TRBV6-1	few	TGTGCCAGCAGTGACCGCCTGAGCCGAGGCACAGATACGCAGTATTTT	CASSDRLSRGTDTQYF
TRBJ2-7	NA	14	TRBV20-1	many	TGCAGTGCTAGGAGGACGGGTCTAGCCTACGAGCAGTACTTC	CSARRTGLAYEQYF
TRBJ2-2	NA	16	TRBV5-5	NA	TGTGCCAGCAGCTTAAGCCCTTCACAGAACACCGGGGAGCTGTTTTTT	CASSLSPSQNTGELFF
TRBJ1-4	NA	15	TRBV5-1	NA	TGCGCCAGCAACCCTAGCAGGGGCGGGAATGAAAAACTGTTTTTT	CASNPSRGGNEKLFF
TRBJ2-3	TRBD2	18	TRBV3-1	NA	TGTGCCAGCAGCCTCCAGCGGGGGGGCTATTACGGCACAGATACGCAGTATTTT	CASSLQRGGYYGTDTQYF
TRBJ2-1	TRBD1	15	TRBV7-2	NA	TGTGCCAGCAGCCCCCGGACAGGGATAGTGTCTGAGCAGTTCTTC	CASSPRTGIVSEQFF
TRBJ1-2	NA	15	TRBV4-3	many	TGCGCCAGCAGCCAAGTGGCAGAAGCTAACTATGGCTACACCTTC	CASSQVAEANYGYTF
TRBJ2-1	TRBD1	15	TRBV7-9	few	TGTGCCAGCAGCACCCGGGACAGGGTGGGCAATGAGCAGTTCTTC	CASSTRDRVGNEQFF
TRBJ2-1	TRBD2	17	TRBV5-1	NA	TGCGCCAGCAGCCCGGTGAGGGGTGCTAGCGGGGGGCATGAGCAGTTCTTC	CASSPVRGASGGHEQFF
TRBJ2-1	NA	12	TRBV12-3/TRBV12-4	few	TGTGTCAGCAGCCTCCAAGGGGATGAGCAGTTCTTC	CVSSLQGDEQFF
TRBJ2-5	TRBD2	14	TRBV3-1	many	TGCGCCAGCAGCCAAGAAGCGGGAGAAGAGACCCAGTACTTC	CASSQEAGEETQYF
TRBJ2-6	NA	16	TRBV7-2	few	TGTGCCAGCAGGGGATGGGGTCTTTCTGGGGCCAACGTCCTGACTTTC	CASRGWGLSGANVLTF
TRBJ1-1	NA	15	TRBV20-1	few	TGCAGTGCTAGGCCCGGCGGCAGTCCGTGGACTGAAGCTTTCTTT	CSARPGGSPWTEAFF
TRBJ2-7	TRBD2	14	TRBV20-1	NA	TGCAGCGCAGGCCCTAGCGGGGGTTCCTACGAGCAGTACTTC	CSAGPSGGSYEQYF
TRBJ1-2	NA	14	TRBV5-5	many	TGTGCCAGCAGCCCCCGGGAGTCAAACTATGGCTACACCTTC	CASSPRESNYGYTF
TRBJ2-5	NA	13	TRBV29-1	few	TGCAGCGTTGATGACGGGGTAATAGAGACCCAGTACTTC	CSVDDGVIETQYF
TRBJ2-3	NA	15	TRBV5-1	NA	TGCGCCAGCAGCTTGAGTAGGATTAGCACAGATACGCAGTATTTT	CASSLSRISTDTQYF
TRBJ2-7	NA	15	TRBV5-1	many	TGCGCCAGCAGCCATGGGACGGACTACCAGTACGAGCAGTACTTC	CASSHGTDYQYEQYF
TRBJ2-5	NA	15	TRBV9	NA	TGTGCCAGTGGGGTGGGCTTGGGGCCGAGTGAGACCCAGTACTTC	CASGVGLGPSETQYF
TRBJ2-3	TRBD2	15	TRBV10-2	few	TGCGCCAGCAGGGAGGGACTAGCGGGAGCAGATACGCAGTATTTT	CASREGLAGADTQYF
TRBJ1-1	NA	13	TRBV29-1	NA	TGCAGCGTTGTTACCCCAGGGGATATGGAAGCTTTCTTT	CSVVTPGDMEAFF
TRBJ2-6	TRBD1	16	TRBV20-1	few	TGCAGTGCCTTGGACAGGGGAAGGTCTGGGGCCAACGTCCTGACTTTC	CSALDRGRSGANVLTF
TRBJ2-7	TRBD2	13	TRBV29-1	NA	TGCAGCGTTGTAGCGGGAGGGTTCCACGAGCAGTACTTC	CSVVAGGFHEQYF
TRBJ2-3	NA	14	TRBV20-1	few	TGCAGTGCTAGAGCGGGAGCTAGCACAGATACGCAGTATTTT	CSARAGASTDTQYF
TRBJ2-7	NA	15	TRBV12-3/TRBV12-4	NA	TGTGCCAGCAGTCCCTGGGCTAGCGTCTCCTACGAGCAGTACTTC	CASSPWASVSYEQYF
TRBJ1-5	NA	16	TRBV6-2/TRBV6-3	NA	TGTGCCAGCAGTTACAGGGCGGGATCGGGCAATCAGCCCCAGCATTTT	CASSYRAGSGNQPQHF
TRBJ2-3	TRBD1	16	TRBV7-2	NA	TGTGCCAGCAGCTTGGGGACAGTGGGGAGCACAGATACGCAGTATTTT	CASSLGTVGSTDTQYF
TRBJ2-1	NA	13	TRBV6-6	NA	TGTGCCAGCAGTTGGGCGACTGGCGATGAGCAGTTCTTC	CASSWATGDEQFF
TRBJ2-5	NA	13	TRBV20-1	few	TGCAGTGCTCGCCCTCCAGGGCTGGAGACCCAGTACTTC	CSARPPGLETQYF
TRBJ1-1	TRBD1	13	TRBV12-5	few	TGTGCTAGTGGTTCCACAGGGGGCACTGAAGCTTTCTTT	CASGSTGGTEAFF
TRBJ2-6	NA	19	TRBV29-1	NA	TGCAGCGATGCACCCCTGGACAGTACCTTGGGGCCTGGGGCCAACGTCCTGACTTTC	CSDAPLDSTLGPGANVLTF
TRBJ2-7	NA	14	TRBV5-1	few	TGCGCCAGCAGCGGCCTCGGGGTACTCGACGAGCAGTACTTC	CASSGLGVLDEQYF
TRBJ1-2	TRBD1	15	TRBV6-5	NA	TGTGCCAGCAAGCCCGGGACAGCTAGTAACTATGGCTACACCTTC	CASKPGTASNYGYTF
TRBJ2-3	TRBD2	18	TRBV29-1	NA	TGCAGCGTCGTTGGACTAGCGGGGTTGGGGACCCGCACAGATACGCAGTATTTT	CSVVGLAGLGTRTDTQYF
TRBJ1-6	TRBD1	14	TRBV28	NA	TGTGCCAGCAGTTTAGACAGGGTCCCTTCACCCCTCCACTTT	CASSLDRVPSPLHF
TRBJ1-1	NA	12	TRBV29-1	NA	TGCAGCGTTCTGGAGGGAGACACTGAAGCTTTCTTT	CSVLEGDTEAFF
TRBJ1-1	TRBD1	12	TRBV7-9	few	TGTGCCAGCAGCTCTGAGGACAGGAAAGCTTTCTTT	CASSSEDRKAFF
TRBJ2-7	NA	12	TRBV29-1	few	TGCAGCGCCCTTAGTAGCGGATACGAGCAGTACTTC	CSALSSGYEQYF
TRBJ2-7	TRBD2	16	TRBV20-1	NA	TGCAGTGCTAGAGATATGACTAGCGGCCTTCGGAATGAGCAGTACTTC	CSARDMTSGLRNEQYF
TRBJ1-2	NA	14	TRBV5-1	NA	TGCGCCAGCAGCTTTGGAAGTGGTGGCTATGGCTACACCTTC	CASSFGSGGYGYTF
TRBJ2-5	TRBD2	19	TRBV11-2	NA	TGTGCCAGCAGCTTAGACGGAACCCCGGGGGGTTCTGGCCAAGAGACCCAGTACTTC	CASSLDGTPGGSGQETQYF